This T cell receptor beta chain was recorded in a study of beta chain features in type 1 diabetes. Study-level results: High TCR expression in some cells could lead to their over-representation in cDNA sequencing. Type 1 diabetes patients had moderately but significantly shorter TCRB CDR3s in all four CD4+ subsets. When VDJ junctions were examined, type 1 diabetes patients showed fewer insertions and more deletions.

About this clone itself: The target antigen is unknown.

V was pared by 5 bases and J by 0 bases, with 11 bases between. CDR1 is SNHLY and CDR2 is FYNNEI in the germline V gene. This CDR3 contains 14 residues. Reverse transcribing all isolated RNA meant expressed TCRB transcripts were sequenced. Naive, central memory and regulatory T cell samples averaged around 3.3 million reads. Repertoires were generated with immunoSEQ multiplex PCR, while TCRdb's copy carries only in-frame clones and drops some. The sample holds about 270,000 clones, approximately 14% seen once. Sample: naive CD4+ T cells from blood. This TCR came from a young man with type 1 diabetes. The rearrangement links TRBV2 to TRBJ2-7, with TRBD2 as a possible D gene (6 bases). The CDR3 DNA reads TGTGCCAGCAGTTTGGGACTTGTCTCCTACGAGCAGTACTTC. Protein sequence: CASSLGLVSYEQYF.